Listed below are T cell receptor beta chains from one sample, sequenced in a study of T cell responses to AZD1222 COVID-19 vaccine. Generated by immunoSEQ multiplex PCR, the TCRdb table keeps only in-frame clones and is missing some. The sample consists of about 160,000 clones, 90% to 95% of them appearing once. The sample in question was peripheral blood, obtained 28 days after the second AZD1222 dose. The receptors originated from an adult who received the AZD1222 COVID-19 vaccine. The CDR3 runs from the conserved cysteine through the conserved F or W. The order of the fields is J gene, clone size, CDR3 length, D gene, V gene, CDR3 protein, CDR3 DNA. A D gene is named only where the DNA matches it firmly. Clone size is given for some rows only: seen once, a few or many times, or a class if the clone is expanded.

>TRBJ2-3|NA|15|TRBD2|TRBV7-2
CASSFSGISTDTQYF
TGTGCCAGCAGCTTTAGCGGGATCAGCACAGATACGCAGTATTTT
>TRBJ2-1|NA|13|NA|TRBV18
CASSSTAPRPKFF
TGTGCCAGCTCATCGACGGCCCCCCGACCAAAGTTCTTC
>TRBJ2-3|NA|16|NA|TRBV9
CASSVSLPSEADTQYF
TGTGCCAGCAGCGTAAGTCTCCCAAGCGAGGCAGATACGCAGTATTTT
>TRBJ2-7|many|13|NA|TRBV5-1
CASSLVQGFEQYF
TGCGCCAGCAGCTTGGTTCAGGGTTTCGAGCAGTACTTC
>TRBJ2-3|NA|17|NA|TRBV11-2
CASSFFKAFYPVDTQYF
TGTGCCAGCAGCTTTTTCAAGGCATTCTATCCGGTTGATACGCAGTATTTT
>TRBJ2-1|NA|13|TRBD2|TRBV27
CASGGLAYNEQFF
TGTGCCAGCGGGGGACTAGCCTACAATGAGCAGTTCTTC
>TRBJ2-7|NA|14|TRBD1|TRBV10-1
CASSEGGLSYEQYF
TGCGCCAGCAGTGAAGGGGGCCTCTCCTACGAGCAGTACTTC
>TRBJ1-1|once|14|NA|TRBV29-1
CSVEGRPLNTEAFF
TGCAGCGTTGAAGGGCGGCCGTTGAACACTGAAGCTTTCTTT
>TRBJ2-7|NA|16|NA|TRBV28
CASSLSSGKALYEQYF
TGTGCCAGCAGTTTAAGCTCGGGGAAGGCCCTCTACGAGCAGTACTTC
>TRBJ1-5|NA|14|NA|TRBV27
CASRDRNVPQPQHF
TGTGCCAGCAGGGACCGGAATGTCCCTCAGCCCCAGCATTTT
>TRBJ2-2|once|16|TRBD1|TRBV27
CASSYSGTGDTGELFF
TGTGCCAGCAGTTATTCCGGGACAGGGGACACCGGGGAGCTGTTTTTT
>TRBJ1-1|NA|15|NA|TRBV5-4
CASSLADRMNTEAFF
TGTGCCAGCAGCTTGGCCGACAGGATGAACACTGAAGCTTTCTTT
>TRBJ1-1|NA|16|NA|TRBV1
CTSSHDRDPERTEAFF
TGCACCAGCAGCCACGACAGGGACCCCGAGAGGACTGAAGCTTTCTTT
>TRBJ2-7|NA|14|NA|TRBV9
CASSVEGEPYEQYF
TGTGCCAGCAGCGTAGAAGGGGAGCCCTACGAGCAGTACTTC
>TRBJ2-3|NA|14|NA|TRBV3-1/TRBV3-2
CASSQTSSTDTQYF
TGTGCCAGCAGCCAGACTAGTAGCACAGATACGCAGTATTTT
>TRBJ2-1|NA|15|NA|TRBV6-5
CASRATRGPYNEQFF
TGTGCCAGCAGAGCTACCAGGGGTCCCTACAATGAGCAGTTCTTC
>TRBJ2-1|NA|20|NA|TRBV15
CATSREGGRGLPHSYNEQFF
TGTGCCACCAGCAGAGAAGGTGGCAGGGGATTGCCCCACTCCTACAATGAGCAGTTCTTC
>TRBJ2-1|NA|15|NA|TRBV18
CASSLYGSSYNEQFF
TGTGCCAGCTCGCTTTACGGGAGCTCCTACAATGAGCAGTTCTTC
>TRBJ1-4|NA|17|NA|TRBV15
CATSRDGREGWDEKLFF
TGTGCCACCAGCAGAGATGGCAGGGAGGGGTGGGATGAAAAACTGTTTTTT
>TRBJ2-1|NA|12|NA|TRBV3-1/TRBV3-2
CASSQEWYEQFF
TGTGCCAGCAGCCAAGAATGGTATGAGCAGTTCTTC
>TRBJ1-5|NA|17|TRBD1|TRBV28
CASSDGQGPFSNQPQHF
TGTGCCAGCAGCGACGGACAGGGACCCTTTAGCAATCAGCCCCAGCATTTT
>TRBJ1-4|NA|14|NA|TRBV6-6
CASGERTTNEKLFF
TGTGCCAGCGGGGAGAGGACAACTAATGAAAAACTGTTTTTT
>TRBJ2-2|NA|17|NA|TRBV28
CASRPSSTGTRAGELFF
TGTGCCAGCAGGCCGTCCTCAACCGGGACAAGGGCCGGGGAGCTGTTTTTT
>TRBJ1-6|NA|14|NA|TRBV9
CASSVGSYNSPLHF
TGTGCCAGCTCCGTAGGCTCCTATAATTCACCCCTCCACTTT
>TRBJ2-1|NA|17|NA|TRBV2
CASSDYNLAGLTYEQFF
TGTGCCAGCAGTGATTATAATTTGGCGGGGCTAACGTATGAGCAGTTCTTC
>TRBJ2-4|NA|17|TRBD2|TRBV27
CASSPLLAGGPPELQYF
TGTGCCAGCAGTCCCTTACTAGCGGGAGGGCCTCCGGAGCTTCAGTACTTC
>TRBJ1-5|NA|15|NA|TRBV30
CAWRPRTSPGQPQHF
TGTGCCTGGCGACCCCGGACCTCACCAGGTCAGCCCCAGCATTTT
>TRBJ2-7|NA|14|NA|TRBV30
CAWSTNQPPYEQYF
TGTGCCTGGAGTACGAACCAGCCGCCCTACGAGCAGTACTTC
>TRBJ1-1|once|12|NA|TRBV6-5
CASSPTGQEAFF
TGTGCCAGCAGCCCAACCGGACAGGAAGCTTTCTTT
>TRBJ1-5|NA|15|NA|TRBV24-1
CATSGALGGNQPQHF
TGTGCCACCAGTGGAGCGCTGGGTGGCAATCAGCCCCAGCATTTT
>TRBJ2-2|NA|17|TRBD2|TRBV10-1
CASSEYLTSGRTGELFF
TGCGCCAGCAGTGAGTATTTGACTAGCGGGAGGACCGGGGAGCTGTTTTTT
>TRBJ2-1|NA|11|NA|TRBV9
CASGDYNEQFF
TGTGCCAGCGGTGACTACAATGAGCAGTTCTTC
>TRBJ2-3|NA|14|TRBD2|TRBV29-1
CSVDTGRGTDTQYF
TGCAGCGTTGACACCGGGAGGGGCACAGATACGCAGTATTTT
>TRBJ2-7|NA|15|TRBD2|TRBV7-3
CASSLGAGGTYEQYF
TGTGCCAGCAGCTTAGGAGCGGGAGGAACCTACGAGCAGTACTTC
>TRBJ2-2|NA|15|TRBD2|TRBV5-1
CASSLAGGSGGELFF
TGCGCCAGCAGCTTGGCGGGCGGGAGCGGCGGGGAGCTGTTTTTT
>TRBJ1-5|NA|16|NA|TRBV28
CASSLRTGAGNQPQHF
TGTGCCAGCAGTTTAAGGACGGGGGCCGGAAATCAGCCCCAGCATTTT